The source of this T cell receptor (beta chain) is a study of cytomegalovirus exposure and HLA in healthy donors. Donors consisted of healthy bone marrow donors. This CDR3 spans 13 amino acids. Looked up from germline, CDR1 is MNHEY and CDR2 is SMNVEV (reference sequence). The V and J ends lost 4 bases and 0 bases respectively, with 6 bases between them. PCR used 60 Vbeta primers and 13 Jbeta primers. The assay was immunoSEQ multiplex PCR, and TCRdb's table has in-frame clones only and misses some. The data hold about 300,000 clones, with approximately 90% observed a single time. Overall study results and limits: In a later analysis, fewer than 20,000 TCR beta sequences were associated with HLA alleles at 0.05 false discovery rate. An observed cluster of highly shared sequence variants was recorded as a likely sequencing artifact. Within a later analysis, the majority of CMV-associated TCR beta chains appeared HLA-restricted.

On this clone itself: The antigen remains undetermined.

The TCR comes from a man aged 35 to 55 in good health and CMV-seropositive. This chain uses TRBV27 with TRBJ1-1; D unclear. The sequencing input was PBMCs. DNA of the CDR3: TGTGCCAGCAGTTCCACAGTGAACACTGAAGCTTTCTTT. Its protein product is CASSSTVNTEAFF.